This note documents a single T cell receptor beta chain sequence. Its antigen is unknown. The method was immunoSEQ multiplex PCR; TCRdb's version includes in-frame clones alone and lacks a portion of them. The table records some 64,000 clones, 88% of them present only once. This sample is part of a study of OX40 agonist ivuxolimab in advanced cancers. Study details: Six ivuxolimab dose levels, 0.01 to 10 mg/kg, were given intravenously every 2 weeks. Three patients responded partially, comprising one with hepatocellular carcinoma and two with cutaneous melanoma. Findings and limits, study-wide: Clonal expansion by week 6 occurred in CD4+ and CD8+ blood T cells (at 0.1 to 3.0 mg/kg).

CDR1 and CDR2 (germline): ENHRY, SYGVKD. The CDR3 extends over 13 amino acids. The V gene end was trimmed by 4 bases and the J gene end by 4 bases; junction bases not matched to a gene: 3. The clonotype comes from an adult with an advanced solid tumor such as melanoma, head and neck, liver or kidney cancer. The input for sequencing was CD4+ or CD8+ T cells sorted from blood, taken in a trial of the OX40 agonist ivuxolimab. J is TRBJ1-1 and V is TRBV10-3; 7 nucleotides agree with TRBD1. CDR3 sequence (DNA): TGTGCCATCAGTGGACAGGGAGGCACTGAAGCTTTCTTT. It specifies CAISGQGGTEAFF.